The 20 T cell receptor beta chains reported below all come from one sample, sequenced in a study of cytomegalovirus exposure and HLA in healthy donors. PCR primers comprised 60 Vbeta and 13 Jbeta primers. The data were produced by immunoSEQ multiplex PCR, yet TCRdb's version contains in-frame clones alone and is incomplete. This table holds 90,000 to 120,000 clones, over 60% found once. The source material was PBMCs. The receptors were sampled from a male donor in good health and CMV-seronegative.

This chain connects TRBV29-1 to TRBJ2-1, with 7 bases aligning to TRBD1. The ends lost 7 bases at V and 7 bases at J; junction bases unmatched: 16. The CDR3 is 15 amino acids. CDR1 is SQVTM, CDR2 ANQGSEA, per germline. CDR3 protein: CSAGSRQGAGNEQFF. DNA of the CDR3: TGCAGCGCTGGGTCTAGACAGGGCGCAGGGAATGAGCAGTTCTTC.

The chain couples TRBV25-1 to TRBJ2-1; perhaps TRBD2 as D (5 bases). The V gene's germline CDR1 is MGHDK and CDR2 SYGVNS. The CDR3 covers 14 residues. V gave up 5 bases and J gave up 3 bases, with 11 bases separating them. CDR3 nucleotides: TGTGCCAGCAGTCCCGGAGCGGACTACAATGAGCAGTTCTTC. Its protein product is CASSPGADYNEQFF.

The chain employs TRBV28 and TRBJ2-7; 13 nucleotides line up with TRBD2. V shed 6 bases and J 0 bases; nucleotides not matched to a gene: 2. From germline, CDR1 is MDHEN and CDR2 SYDVKM. This CDR3 spans 15 amino acids. Here the CDR3 reads CASRRLAGGSYEQYF. CDR3 nucleotide sequence: TGTGCCAGCAGGCGACTAGCGGGAGGCTCCTACGAGCAGTACTTC.

The chain employs TRBV29-1 and TRBJ2-5; D call uncertain. The CDR3 runs 13 residues. The germline CDR1 and CDR2 sequences are SQVTM and ANQGSEA. V lost 1 base, J lost 3 bases, and 9 bases lay in between. The CDR3 here is CSVEGSGKETQYF. Written as DNA, the CDR3 is TGCAGCGTTGAAGGTTCAGGTAAAGAGACCCAGTACTTC.

The chain joins TRBV28 to TRBJ1-5; the D is unclear. The V end was cut by 5 bases, the J end by 0 bases, with 8 bases between. Germline CDR1 reads MDHEN; CDR2 reads SYDVKM. CDR3 length: 14 amino acids. CDR3 DNA sequence: TGTGCCAGCAGTCCCCTTATTAGCAATCAGCCCCAGCATTTT. This encodes CASSPLISNQPQHF.

V gene TRBV6-6 combines with J gene TRBJ1-2; TRBD1 aligns across 11 bases. This CDR3 region has 15 residues. V shed 6 bases and J 4 bases; nucleotides not matched to a gene: 7. CDR1 MNHNY and CDR2 SVGAGI come from the germline V gene (reference sequence). The CDR3 nucleotides are TGTGCCAGCAGCCCCGGACAGGGGGCCCTCTATGGCTACACCTTC. It is translated as CASSPGQGALYGYTF.

CDR3 nucleotides: TGTGCCAGCAGCTCCCCGGGACAAGAGGCTGGGGCCAACGTCCTGACTTTC. Its translation is CASSSPGQEAGANVLTF. The V and J genes are TRBV7-2 and TRBJ2-6; a possible D gene is TRBD1 (6 bases). The germline V and J ends were trimmed by 4 bases and 2 bases, with 15 bases remaining between them. Germline CDR1 and CDR2: SGHTA and FQGNSA. The CDR3 contains 17 residues.

This sequence joins TRBV5-1 and TRBJ2-7; 7 nucleotides line up with TRBD1. Trimming at V came to 2 bases and at J to 2 bases, leaving 4 bases not matched to a gene. The length of the CDR3 is 14 residues. Germline assignment: CDR1 SGHRS and CDR2 YFSETQ. This CDR3 is CASSFDRATYEQYF. CDR3 nucleotides: TGCGCCAGCAGCTTCGACAGGGCCACCTACGAGCAGTACTTC.

This chain connects TRBV27 to TRBJ2-1, with 8 bases identical to TRBD1. Looked up from germline, CDR1 is MNHEY and CDR2 is SMNVEV (reference sequence). The CDR3 sequence is 12 residues long. V was pared by 11 bases and J by 11 bases, with 11 bases of the junction left unmatched. The CDR3 DNA is TGTGCCGTGCGGGACAGGCCAGGGAAGCAGTTCTTC. Translation gives CAVRDRPGKQFF.

The chain joins TRBV29-1 to TRBJ2-1; 9 bases are shared with TRBD2. Germline V gives CDR1 SQVTM, CDR2 ANQGSEA. Unmatched junction bases numbered 9, after V lost 5 bases and J lost 4 bases. This CDR3 comprises 15 residues. CDR3 in amino acids: CSVLTGLARYNEQFF. CDR3 in DNA: TGCAGCGTTTTAACTGGACTAGCGCGGTACAATGAGCAGTTCTTC.

This clone was observed a few times. V usage is TRBV19 and J usage is TRBJ2-5; TRBD2 matches at 12 bases. The length of the CDR3 is 15 residues. V lost 2 bases to trimming and J lost 4 bases; unmatched junction nucleotides: 2. Germline loops: CDR1 LNHDA, CDR2 SQIVND (reference sequence). The chain's CDR3 is CASSISSGRVETQYF. Written as DNA, the CDR3 is TGTGCCAGTAGTATATCTAGCGGGAGGGTAGAGACCCAGTACTTC. Together with reference TRBV19 and TRBJ2-5, the CDR3 gives the full variable domain: DGGITQSPKYLFRKEGQNVTLSCEQNLNHDAMYWYRQDPGQGLRLIYYSQIVNDFQKGDIAEGYSVSREKKESFPLTVTSAQKNPTAFYLCASSISSGRVETQYFGPGTRLLVL.

This chain connects TRBV6-5 to TRBJ2-5; 7 bases are shared with TRBD2. The CDR3 has 15 amino acids. V was pared by 6 bases and J by 0 bases, with 7 bases of the junction left unmatched. Looked up from germline, CDR1 is MNHEY and CDR2 is SVGAGI. The CDR3 region has the DNA TGTGCCAGCAGACGCGGGACTAAGTACCAAGAGACCCAGTACTTC. Its translation: CASRRGTKYQETQYF.

The chain uses TRBV27 and TRBJ2-1, with 11 bases matching TRBD2. V shed 3 bases and J 3 bases; nucleotides not matched to a gene: 19. This CDR3 contains 21 residues. Germline CDR1 MNHEY, CDR2 SMNVEV (reference sequence). The CDR3 loop is CASSFSRPTSGILTFYNEQFF. In DNA, the CDR3 is TGTGCCAGCAGTTTTTCCCGCCCGACTAGCGGGATACTGACCTTCTACAATGAGCAGTTCTTC.

This sequence joins TRBV7-3 and TRBJ2-1; 12 bases fit TRBD2. This CDR3 is 19 amino acids long. CDR1 and CDR2 from the germline V gene are SGHTA and FQGTGA. V was pared by 1 base and J by 5 bases, with 12 bases of the junction left unmatched. This chain's CDR3 is CASSLKGLAGLGFHNEQFF. The CDR3 bases are TGTGCCAGCAGCTTAAAGGGACTAGCGGGCCTTGGGTTCCACAATGAGCAGTTCTTC.

This clone was counted only a few times. This chain uses TRBV2 with TRBJ1-6; D ambiguous. Germline CDR1 SNHLY, CDR2 FYNNEI. CDR3 length equals 13 residues. V lost 2 bases and J 5 bases, leaving 4 bases between the germline ends. CDR3 loop: CASSEQDNSPLHF. DNA for the CDR3: TGTGCCAGCAGTGAACAGGATAATTCACCCCTCCACTTT.

This chain links TRBV6-1 with TRBJ2-5, with 7 positions matching TRBD1. Trimming cost V 6 bases and J 4 bases; bases outside gene matches: 5. Germline-derived CDR1 and CDR2 are MNHNS and SASEGT. CDR3 length: 13 amino acids. CDR3 sequence reads: CASRRTGGETQYF. The CDR3 bases are TGTGCCAGCAGAAGGACAGGCGGAGAGACCCAGTACTTC.

The chain recombines TRBV2 with TRBJ2-1; a possible D gene is TRBD2 (6 bases). The CDR3 length is 13 residues. The germline V and J ends were trimmed by 5 bases and 10 bases, with 15 bases remaining between them. The germline V gene encodes CDR1 SNHLY and CDR2 FYNNEI. In nucleotides, the CDR3 is TGTGCCAGCAGTCCCGCGGGGTCAATGGAGCAGTTCTTC. It translates to CASSPAGSMEQFF.

The chain joins TRBV2 to TRBJ2-7; TRBD2 might be the D (5 bases). Germline V lookup: CDR1 SNHLY, CDR2 FYNNEI. The CDR3 contains 18 residues. The germline V and J ends were trimmed by 3 bases and 0 bases, with 21 bases remaining between them. CDR3 sequence (DNA): TGTGCCAGCAGTGAGTTAAGGGCTCGCGGGCCGAGCTCCTACGAGCAGTACTTC. Translating gives CASSELRARGPSSYEQYF.

Only a few counts were recorded for this clone. V gene TRBV11-1 combines with J gene TRBJ1-2; D uncertain. V was cut by 5 bases and J by 7 bases, with 17 bases left in between. The CDR3 is 14 residues long. Germline values: CDR1 SGHAT, CDR2 FQDESV (reference sequence). CDR3 loop: CASSPRASGFGYTF. DNA of the CDR3: TGTGCCAGCAGCCCTAGGGCCTCGGGGTTTGGCTACACCTTC.

This chain uses TRBV7-6 with TRBJ2-1, with TRBD2 matching over 7 bases. CDR3 length: 15 amino acids. CDR1 and CDR2 (germline): SGHVS, FNYEAQ. V lost 4 bases to trimming and J lost 5 bases; unmatched junction nucleotides: 8. CDR3 nucleotide sequence: TGTGCCAGCAGCTCTGGCGGGAGTAGGAACAATGAGCAGTTCTTC. Protein sequence: CASSSGGSRNNEQFF.